A selection of T cell receptor beta chains follows, all from one sample in a study of T-cell memory formation after mild COVID-19. TCRdb re-called the 5' RACE reads through MiXCR, storing one row per CDR3 protein. The profile shows 200,000 to 300,000 distinct CDR3 sequences, over 9% of them singletons. Sequencing input: PBMCs or a T cell subset sorted from them (not recorded which). The receptors derive from a young man who had mild COVID-19 (a few samples of this study predate the infection). Cell type and time point are not known. The CDR3 runs from the conserved cysteine through the conserved F or W.

len: 14
v_gene: TRBV9
CDR3aa: CASSPSSGRHEQFF

len: 14
v_gene: TRBV5-1
CDR3aa: CASTPAGGGRGYTF

len: 19
v_gene: TRBV7-2
CDR3aa: CASRYNLGQGISDTDTQYF

len: 16
v_gene: TRBV20-1
CDR3aa: CSASLGSVSGANVLTF

len: 14
v_gene: TRBV5-1
CDR3aa: CASNSGGAFDTQYF

len: 13
v_gene: TRBV19
CDR3aa: CASSSRGGQPQHF

len: 15
v_gene: TRBV2
CDR3aa: CASSPQGAQTETQYF

len: 13
v_gene: TRBV7-9
CDR3aa: CASLLGQAAEAFF

len: 17
v_gene: TRBV14
CDR3aa: CASSRTSDRAATGELFF

len: 17
v_gene: TRBV12-3/TRBV12-4
CDR3aa: CASTSWTSGESTDTQYF

len: 13
v_gene: TRBV20-1
CDR3aa: CSASYASREKLFF

len: 13
v_gene: TRBV12-5
CDR3aa: CASALDRRYGYTF

len: 15
v_gene: TRBV5-4
CDR3aa: CASSLESGGFVTQYF

len: 15
v_gene: TRBV5-8
CDR3aa: CASSLALVRGAPQHF

len: 13
v_gene: TRBV7-2
CDR3aa: CASSLQLAETQYF

len: 15
v_gene: TRBV10-3
CDR3aa: CAIRNYPTSTDTQYF

len: 16
v_gene: TRBV9
CDR3aa: CASSVQASGDQETQYF

len: 15
v_gene: TRBV5-1
CDR3aa: CASSLAPGMNIEAFF

len: 13
v_gene: TRBV15
CDR3aa: CATSRGGRGKAFF

len: 14
v_gene: TRBV12-3/TRBV12-4
CDR3aa: CASSPRVGGETQYF

len: 13
v_gene: TRBV20-1
CDR3aa: CSARDGTALAQYF

len: 17
v_gene: TRBV4-2
CDR3aa: CASSRQGTRGLDTEAFF

len: 14
v_gene: TRBV7-2
CDR3aa: CASSLIAGSYEQYF

len: 15
v_gene: TRBV6-5
CDR3aa: CASSYSWDANYGYTF

len: 14
v_gene: TRBV6-6
CDR3aa: CASSLASPTDTQYF

len: 14
v_gene: TRBV27
CDR3aa: CASRSGQYTDTQYF

len: 15
v_gene: TRBV4-1
CDR3aa: CASSQALGVGTEAFF

len: 13
v_gene: TRBV6-5
CDR3aa: CASSYSITQPQHF

len: 16
v_gene: TRBV6-5
CDR3aa: CASSGLGQPTNEKLFF

len: 12
v_gene: TRBV20-1
CDR3aa: CSAPGRDTEAFF

len: 13
v_gene: TRBV5-1
CDR3aa: CASSAVFTGELFF

len: 14
v_gene: TRBV18
CDR3aa: CASSIVPLNTEAFF

len: 13
v_gene: TRBV11-2
CDR3aa: CASSPYGTDTQYF

len: 16
v_gene: TRBV4-1
CDR3aa: CASSQSGVNGNQPQHF

len: 14
v_gene: TRBV4-3
CDR3aa: CASSLGQAGYGYTF

len: 16
v_gene: TRBV5-1
CDR3aa: CASSLGQGYSYNEQFF

len: 14
v_gene: TRBV5-1
CDR3aa: CASARAGGVNEQYF

len: 14
v_gene: TRBV5-5
CDR3aa: CASSLTTTNEKLFF

len: 14
v_gene: TRBV20-1
CDR3aa: CSAHGVSSYNEQFF

len: 15
v_gene: TRBV6-5
CDR3aa: CASTPEDSVNTEAFF

len: 13
v_gene: TRBV25-1
CDR3aa: CASSGGRSYEQYF

len: 14
v_gene: TRBV5-1
CDR3aa: CASTPGDHTGELFF

len: 13
v_gene: TRBV12-3/TRBV12-4
CDR3aa: CASSFWGGNEQFF

len: 13
v_gene: TRBV4-1
CDR3aa: CASSQHPTDTQYF

len: 15
v_gene: TRBV5-1
CDR3aa: CASSLGSRSADTQYF

len: 15
v_gene: TRBV19
CDR3aa: CASHDDRGGTGELFF

len: 13
v_gene: TRBV4-3
CDR3aa: CASSRRPTDTQYF

len: 13
v_gene: TRBV5-1
CDR3aa: CASSLGGSREQYF

len: 14
v_gene: TRBV4-1
CDR3aa: CASSQDGGPYGYTF

len: 13
v_gene: TRBV5-1
CDR3aa: CASSLGSYNEQFF

len: 15
v_gene: TRBV6-1
CDR3aa: CASSPRQDPSTEAFF

len: 15
v_gene: TRBV6-5
CDR3aa: CASSYSNPRGGELFF

len: 14
v_gene: TRBV20-1
CDR3aa: CSARDLGGGTEAFF

len: 13
v_gene: TRBV6-5
CDR3aa: CASSWGQNSPLHF

len: 15
v_gene: TRBV12-3/TRBV12-4
CDR3aa: CASAPRAGNTGELFF